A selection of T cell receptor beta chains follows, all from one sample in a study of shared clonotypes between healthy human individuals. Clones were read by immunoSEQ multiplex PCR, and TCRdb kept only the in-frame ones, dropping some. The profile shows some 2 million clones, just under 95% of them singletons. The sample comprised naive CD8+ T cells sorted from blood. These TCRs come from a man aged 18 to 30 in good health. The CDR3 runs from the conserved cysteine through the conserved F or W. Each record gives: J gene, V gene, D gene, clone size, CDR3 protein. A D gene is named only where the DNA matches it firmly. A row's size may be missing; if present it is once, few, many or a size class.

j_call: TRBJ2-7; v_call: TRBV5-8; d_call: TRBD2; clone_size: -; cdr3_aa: CASTPPRADKLSGSYEQYF
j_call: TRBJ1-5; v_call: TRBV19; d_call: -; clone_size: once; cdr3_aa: CASMDLYSNQPQHF
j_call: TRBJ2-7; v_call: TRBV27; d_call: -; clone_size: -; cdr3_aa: CASSLGGGYEQYF
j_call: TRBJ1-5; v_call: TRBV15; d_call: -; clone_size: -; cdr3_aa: CATSRDRGESQPQHF
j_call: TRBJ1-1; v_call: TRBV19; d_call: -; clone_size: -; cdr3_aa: CASDWGMFSGTDTEAFF
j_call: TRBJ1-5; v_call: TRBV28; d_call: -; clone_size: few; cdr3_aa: CASSLSNLGSAQHF
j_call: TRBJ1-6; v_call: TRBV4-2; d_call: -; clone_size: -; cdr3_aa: CASSQDGVSPLHF
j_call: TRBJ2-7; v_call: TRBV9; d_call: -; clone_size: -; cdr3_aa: CASSPGPSSYEQYF
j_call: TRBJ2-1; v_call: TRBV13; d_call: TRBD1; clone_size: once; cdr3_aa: CASSSPTGDPFNEQFF
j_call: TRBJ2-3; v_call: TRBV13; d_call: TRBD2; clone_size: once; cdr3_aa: CASSPVPSGGSTDTQYF
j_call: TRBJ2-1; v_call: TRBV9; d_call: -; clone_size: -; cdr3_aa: CASSVGGTEQFF
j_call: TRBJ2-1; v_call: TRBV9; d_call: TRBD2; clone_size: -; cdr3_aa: CASSVVSLADYRGNEQFF
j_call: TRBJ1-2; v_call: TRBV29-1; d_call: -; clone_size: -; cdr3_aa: CSAMDNYGYTF
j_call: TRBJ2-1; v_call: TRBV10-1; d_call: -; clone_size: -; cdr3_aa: CASSEGRRSSYNEQFF
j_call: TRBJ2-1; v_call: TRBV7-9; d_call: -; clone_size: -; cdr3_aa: CASSSWDSGPYNEQFF
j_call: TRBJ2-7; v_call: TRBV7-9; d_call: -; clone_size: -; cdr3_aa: CASSPALGAHLDEQYF
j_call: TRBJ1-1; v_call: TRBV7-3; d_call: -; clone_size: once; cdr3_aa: CASSLSGSTEAFF
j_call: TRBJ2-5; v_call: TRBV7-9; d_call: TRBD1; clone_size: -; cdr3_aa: CASSPPLMTGGEETQYF
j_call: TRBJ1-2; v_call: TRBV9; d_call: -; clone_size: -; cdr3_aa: CASSEPRGSNYGYTF
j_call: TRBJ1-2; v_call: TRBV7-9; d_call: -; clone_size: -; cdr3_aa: CASSKDNYYGYTF
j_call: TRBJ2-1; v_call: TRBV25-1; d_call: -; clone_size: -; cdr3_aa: CASSEFGEGGHYNEQFF
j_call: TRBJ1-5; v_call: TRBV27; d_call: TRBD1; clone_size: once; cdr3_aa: CASSFDRGLYGNQPQHF
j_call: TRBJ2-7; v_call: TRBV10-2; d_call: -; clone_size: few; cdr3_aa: CASRDSSEQYF
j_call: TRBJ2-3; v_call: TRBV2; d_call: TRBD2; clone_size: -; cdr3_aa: CASSEELAGSSTDTQYF
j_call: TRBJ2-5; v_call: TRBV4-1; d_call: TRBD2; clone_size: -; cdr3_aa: CASSHPTSGEETQYF
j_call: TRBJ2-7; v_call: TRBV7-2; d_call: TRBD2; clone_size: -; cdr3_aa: CASSLRLAEAYSYEQYF
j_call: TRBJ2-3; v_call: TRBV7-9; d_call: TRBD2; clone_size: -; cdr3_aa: CASSYGTTTDTQYF
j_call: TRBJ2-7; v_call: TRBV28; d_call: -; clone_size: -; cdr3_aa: CASSLGGASYEQYF
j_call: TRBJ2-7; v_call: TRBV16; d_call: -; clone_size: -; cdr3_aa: CASSQFQDTYEQYF
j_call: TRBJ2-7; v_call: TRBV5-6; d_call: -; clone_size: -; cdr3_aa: CASSLGGTEDYEQYF
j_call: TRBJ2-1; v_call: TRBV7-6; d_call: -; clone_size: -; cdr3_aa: CASSLGLYNEQFF
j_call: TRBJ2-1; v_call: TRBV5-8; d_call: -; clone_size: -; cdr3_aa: CASSLGISYNEQFF
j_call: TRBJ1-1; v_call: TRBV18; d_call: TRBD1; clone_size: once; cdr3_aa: CASSPSDGQGEAFF
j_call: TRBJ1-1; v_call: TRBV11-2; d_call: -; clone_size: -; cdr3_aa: CASSFRGVRTEAFF
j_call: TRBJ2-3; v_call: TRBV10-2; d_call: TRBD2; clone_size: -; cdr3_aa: CASSGISGRVAEGDTQYF
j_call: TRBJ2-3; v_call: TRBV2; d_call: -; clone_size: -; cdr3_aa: CASSTERLWRYSDTQYF
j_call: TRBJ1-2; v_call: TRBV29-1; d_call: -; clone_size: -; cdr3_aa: CSAAGGGEDGYTF
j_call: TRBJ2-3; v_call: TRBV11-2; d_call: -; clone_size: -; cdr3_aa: CASSPLGTDTQYF
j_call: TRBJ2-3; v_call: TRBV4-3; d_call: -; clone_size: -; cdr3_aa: CASSQGEEGPSTDTQYF
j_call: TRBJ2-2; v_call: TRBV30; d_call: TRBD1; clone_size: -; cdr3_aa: CAWSQEDRGQTGELFF
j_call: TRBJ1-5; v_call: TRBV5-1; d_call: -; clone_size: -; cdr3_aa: CASSAWGNQPQHF
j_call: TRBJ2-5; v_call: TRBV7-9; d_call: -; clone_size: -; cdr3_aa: CASWDTQETQYF
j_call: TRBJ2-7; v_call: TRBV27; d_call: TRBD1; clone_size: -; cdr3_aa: CASRPLGQDPYEQYF
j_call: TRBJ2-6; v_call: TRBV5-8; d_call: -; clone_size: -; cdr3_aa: CASSLTGPPSGANVLTF
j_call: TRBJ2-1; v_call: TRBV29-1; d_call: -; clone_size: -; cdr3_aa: CSVRIGHEQFF
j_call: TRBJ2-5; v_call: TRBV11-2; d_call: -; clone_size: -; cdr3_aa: CASSLEANQETQYF
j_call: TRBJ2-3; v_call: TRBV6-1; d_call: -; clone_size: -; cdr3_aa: CASSEVVQGADTQYF
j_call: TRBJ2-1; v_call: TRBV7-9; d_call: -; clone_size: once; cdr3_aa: CASSFEEQVGHNEQFF
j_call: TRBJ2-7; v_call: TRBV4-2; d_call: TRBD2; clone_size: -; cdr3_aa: CASSLAGLAADEQYF
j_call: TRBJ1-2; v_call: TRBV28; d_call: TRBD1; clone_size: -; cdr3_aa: CASSFAGGVSVYGYTF
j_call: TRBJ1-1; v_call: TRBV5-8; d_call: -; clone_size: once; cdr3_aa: CASRVTRGRGTEAFF
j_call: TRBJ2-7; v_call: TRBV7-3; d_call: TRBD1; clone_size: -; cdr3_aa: CASSPGTDSYEQYF
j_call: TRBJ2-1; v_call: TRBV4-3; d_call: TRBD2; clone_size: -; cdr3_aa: CASSQGSGTDNEQFF
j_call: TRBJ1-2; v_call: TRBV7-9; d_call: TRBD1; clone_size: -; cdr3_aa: CASSNPLTGDGYTF
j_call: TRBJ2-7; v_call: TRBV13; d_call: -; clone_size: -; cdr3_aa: CASSLGYGRGSYEQYF
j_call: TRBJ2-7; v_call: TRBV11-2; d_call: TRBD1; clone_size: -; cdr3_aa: CASSFGRGLLGEQYF
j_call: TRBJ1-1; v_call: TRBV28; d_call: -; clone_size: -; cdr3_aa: CASSLDSPEAFF
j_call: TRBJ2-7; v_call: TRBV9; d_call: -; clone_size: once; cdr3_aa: CASSVGGEQYF
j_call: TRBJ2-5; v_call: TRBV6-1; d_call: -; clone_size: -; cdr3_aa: CASRPRTYEETQYF